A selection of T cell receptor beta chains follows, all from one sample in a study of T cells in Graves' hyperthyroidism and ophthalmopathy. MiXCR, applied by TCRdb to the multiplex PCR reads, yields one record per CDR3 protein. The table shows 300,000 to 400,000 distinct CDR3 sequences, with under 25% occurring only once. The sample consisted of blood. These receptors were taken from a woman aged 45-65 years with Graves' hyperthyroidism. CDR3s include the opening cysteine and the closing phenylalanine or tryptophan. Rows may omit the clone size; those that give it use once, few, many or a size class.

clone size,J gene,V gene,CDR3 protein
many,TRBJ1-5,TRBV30,CAWSRDRDSDQPQHF
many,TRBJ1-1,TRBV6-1,CASSTTQNTEAFF
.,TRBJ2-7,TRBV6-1,CASRGTSGSGEQYF
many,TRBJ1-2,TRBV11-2,CASSLAQRDGYTF
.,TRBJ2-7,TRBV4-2,CASSRAMTSANYEQYF
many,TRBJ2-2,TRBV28,CASFTRDNPGELFF
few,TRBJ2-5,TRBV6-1,CASSEALLGGASGAQETQYF
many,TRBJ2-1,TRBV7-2,CASSLAGRANEQFF
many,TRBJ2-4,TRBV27,CASSLTLAKNIQYF
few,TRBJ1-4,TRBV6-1,CASSEVQGAEKLFF
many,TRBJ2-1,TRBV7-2,CASSPARLGGEQFF
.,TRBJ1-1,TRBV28,CASSLSLSKKAFF
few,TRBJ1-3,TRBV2,CASSEFHGTPSSGNTIYF
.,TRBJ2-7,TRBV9,CASSGGSSLAREQYF
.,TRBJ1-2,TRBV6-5,CASSLGSDYGYTF
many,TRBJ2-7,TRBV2,CASSEYGTNYEQYF
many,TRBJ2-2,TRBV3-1,CASSQGQGNTGELFF
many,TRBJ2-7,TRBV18,CASSPGATGGYEQYF
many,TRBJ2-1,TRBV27,CASSLQPRLDGRWGEQFF
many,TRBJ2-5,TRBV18,CASSPGGETQYF
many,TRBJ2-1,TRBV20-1,CSAYAAGVGEQFF
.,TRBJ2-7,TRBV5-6,CASSRVSYEQYF
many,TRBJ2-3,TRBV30,CAWSGSGLAGVVTDTQYF
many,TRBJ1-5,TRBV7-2,CASSPSLNQPQHF
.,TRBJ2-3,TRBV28,CASRPEGLAGVKADTQYF
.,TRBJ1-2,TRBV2,CASSAGGTNYGYTF
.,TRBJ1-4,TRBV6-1,CAIRPDGTDIREKLFF
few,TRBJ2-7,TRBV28,CASTHGGGREQYF
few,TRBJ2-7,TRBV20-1,CSGLSGVFYEQYF
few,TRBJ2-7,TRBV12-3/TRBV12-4,CASSLGGLGQGVLVPYF
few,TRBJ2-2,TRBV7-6,CASSSQGRHTGELFF
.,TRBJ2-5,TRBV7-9,CASSSDSGTQYF
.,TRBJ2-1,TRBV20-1,CSMLGGLAGVPHYNEQFF
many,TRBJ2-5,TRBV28,CASSPMRSSGHGETQYF
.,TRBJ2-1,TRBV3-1,CASTLGGGLRSYNEQFF
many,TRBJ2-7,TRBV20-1,CSAPGQGMNEQYF
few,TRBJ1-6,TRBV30,CAWGPGSYNSPLHF
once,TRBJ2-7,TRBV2,CASSLARGQTYEQYF
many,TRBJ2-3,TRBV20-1,CSARVVAGASTDTQYF
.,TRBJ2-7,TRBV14,CASSPGTRAGEQYF
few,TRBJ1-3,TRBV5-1,CASSPSGGSGNTIYF
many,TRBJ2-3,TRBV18,CASSPLGKGTDTQYF
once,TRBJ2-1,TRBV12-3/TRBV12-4,CASSLTELHNEQFF
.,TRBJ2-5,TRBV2,CASSRTGQAGQETQYF
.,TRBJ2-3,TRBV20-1,CSARSDRGRTDTQYF
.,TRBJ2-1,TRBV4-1,CASKVGLGYNEQFF
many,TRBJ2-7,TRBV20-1,CSASTGTLYEQYF
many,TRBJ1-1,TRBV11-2,CASRYGNTEAFF
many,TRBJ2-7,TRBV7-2,CASSPTGLYEQYF
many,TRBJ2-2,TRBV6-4,CASSDRENTGELFF
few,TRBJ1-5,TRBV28,CASRDGQYNQPQHF
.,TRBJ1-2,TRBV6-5,CASSYSGTELNYGYTF
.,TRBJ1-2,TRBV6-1,CASRYRDSRFDTF
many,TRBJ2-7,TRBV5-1,CASSLAGAGETEQYF
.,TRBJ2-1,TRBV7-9,CASSSRRGTGDPNEQFF